This entry lists 7 T cell receptor beta chains sequenced from one sample in a study of regulatory T cells in long-lasting Graves disease. Described time point: newly diagnosed GD, antithyroid drugs for less than 3 months. From PBMCs, RNA was extracted and then used to make the TCR library. Investigators prepared the TCR beta libraries by applying iRepertoire HTBI primers and Arm-PCR of CDR3 regions. TCRdb analysed the multiplex PCR reads with MiXCR anew, one entry per CDR3 protein. Among roughly 610,000 distinct CDR3 sequences listed, 15% to 20% were seen once. These data were also filed under a second study, of T cells in Graves' hyperthyroidism and ophthalmopathy.

Sequences were derived from peripheral blood mononuclear cells (PBMCs), sampled at new diagnosis, from a patient treated with antithyroid drugs. The receptors come from a man aged 18 to 29 with Graves disease.

The rearrangement uses TRBV9 and TRBJ1-6; D is perhaps TRBD1 (5 bases). With 1 base removed from V and 6 bases from J, the gap between germline ends came to 8 bases. This CDR3 spans 14 amino acids. From germline, CDR1 is SGDLS and CDR2 YYNGEE. The CDR3 protein is CASSVSGSNSPLHF. CDR3 in DNA: TGTGCCAGCAGCGTATCAGGGAGTAATTCACCCCTCCACTTT.

In DNA, the CDR3 is TGTGCCAGCAGCTCCCTTGGTGGCGGGGAGCTGTTTTTT. Its protein is CASSSLGGGELFF. The chain is built from TRBV9 and TRBJ2-2, with D hard to call. This CDR3 has 13 residues. V was cut by 4 bases and J by 7 bases, with 11 bases left in between. Germline V CDR1 and CDR2: SGDLS, YYNGEE.

The chain has TRBV6-4 and TRBJ2-3; D is perhaps TRBD1 or TRBD2 (5 bases each). This CDR3 spans 15 amino acids. Germline V gene lookup returns CDR1 MRHNA and CDR2 SNTAGT. V dropped 2 bases and J dropped 2 bases, with 11 bases sitting between them. The CDR3 protein is CASSDHDGTTDTQYF. CDR3 DNA: TGTGCCAGCAGTGACCACGACGGGACCACAGATACGCAGTATTTT.

This clonotype occurred many times. The V call is TRBV12-3 or TRBV12-4, the J call TRBJ2-3, with D unresolved. The CDR3 contains 13 residues. With 6 bases removed from V and 5 bases from J, the gap between germline ends came to 12 bases. The CDR3 sequence is CASSPRSGDTQYF. In DNA, the CDR3 is TGTGCCAGCAGCCCCAGGAGTGGAGATACGCAGTATTTT.

Comments on this clonotype: Being one base from a much bigger clone, this may be a read error. The rearrangement uses TRBV6-1 and TRBJ2-7; D is undetermined. Germline CDR1 and CDR2: MNHNS and SASEGT. CDR3 length: 14 amino acids. As DNA, the CDR3 is TGTGCCACCCTAGACCCGACATCATCCTACGAGCAGTGCTTC. Translated: CATLDPTSSYEQCF.

In the case of this clonotype: Possible read error: a much larger clone is one base away. The chain links TRBV18 to TRBJ2-5; 8 positions match TRBD1. Germline CDR1 KGHSH, CDR2 LQKENI. The CDR3 runs to 14 residues. Written as DNA, the CDR3 is TGTGCCAGCTCACTTCGACAGGGGCAAGAGACCCGGTACTTC. It yields the protein CASSLRQGQETRYF.

This clonotype was observed a few times. This chain connects TRBV29-1 to TRBJ1-4, with no clear D. This CDR3 spans 12 amino acids. CDR1 and CDR2 from the germline V gene are SQVTM and ANQGSEA. Between the trimmed V and J ends, which lost 5 bases and 8 bases, there was a span of 12 bases. CDR3 in amino acids: CSVRPQGEKLFF. The CDR3, as DNA: TGCAGCGTTCGCCCCCAAGGGGAAAAACTGTTTTTT.